This T cell receptor beta chain comes out of a study of T cell responses to AZD1222 COVID-19 vaccine. Germline V CDR1 and CDR2: LNHDA, SQIVND (reference sequence). Unmatched junction bases numbered 1, after V lost 6 bases and J lost 5 bases. This CDR3 contains 13 residues. Sequencing used immunoSEQ multiplex PCR; TCRdb keeps in-frame clones, though not all of them. This sample yields about 200,000 clones, of which under 95% are seen a single time; 1% belongs to the top ten. The count of this clone is one. No antigen is known for it. Whole-study results and caveats: The repertoires were collected only after the peak T cell response.

The rearrangement uses TRBV19 and TRBJ1-6; 7 positions agree with TRBD1. Sample: peripheral blood, taken 28 days after the second AZD1222 dose. The TCR comes from an adult who received the AZD1222 COVID-19 vaccine. CDR3 sequence reads: CASRTGNNSPLHF. CDR3 DNA sequence: TGTGCCAGTAGGACAGGGAATAATTCACCCCTCCACTTT.